The 32 T cell receptor beta chains in this list originate from one sample, sequenced in a study of blood T cell repertoires in COVID-19. TCRdb's copy holds only in-frame clones and misses some; the assay was immunoSEQ multiplex PCR. The sample has around 140,000 clones; approximately 84% are singletons. The specimen was peripheral blood. All receptors come from a man in his sixties with acute or convalescent COVID-19.

This clone was picked up a small number of times. The J gene is TRBJ2-7, the V gene TRBV30; the match to TRBD1 covers 9 bases. This CDR3 has 15 amino acids. J was trimmed by 4 bases and V by 5 bases; bases with no gene match: 12. The germline V gene encodes CDR1 GTSNPN and CDR2 SVGIG (reference sequence). For the CDR3, the DNA is TGTGCCTGGGACACCTCCGGGACAGGGCTTTACGAGCAGTACTTC. This sequence encodes CAWDTSGTGLYEQYF.

The V gene is TRBV6-1, the J gene TRBJ1-5; D perhaps matches TRBD1 (6 bases). Germline values: CDR1 MNHNS, CDR2 SASEGT. This CDR3 contains 15 residues. V was cut by 0 bases and J by 6 bases, with 12 bases left in between. The CDR3 spells CASSEAGGERQPQHF. The CDR3 coding sequence is TGTGCCAGCAGTGAAGCAGGGGGGGAACGTCAGCCCCAGCATTTT.

The CDR3 protein is CASSSRGEKLFF. CDR3 bases: TGTGCCAGCAGCTCCAGGGGTGAAAAACTGTTTTTT. V is TRBV5-4 and J is TRBJ1-4, with D possibly matching TRBD1 (6 bases). V gave up 3 bases and J gave up 7 bases, with 7 bases separating them. This CDR3 has 12 residues. The germline CDR1 and CDR2 sequences are SGHNT and YYREEE (reference sequence).

The rearrangement links TRBV27 to TRBJ2-2; 10 bases are shared with TRBD1. J gave up 4 bases and V 6 bases, and 8 bases lay outside the gene matches. The CDR3 sequence is 16 residues long. CDR1 is MNHEY, CDR2 SMNVEV, per germline (reference sequence). The CDR3, as DNA: TGTGCCAGCAGATCCGGGACAGGGGTTAGCACCGGGGAGCTGTTTTTT. It codes for CASRSGTGVSTGELFF.

The chain is built from TRBV27 and TRBJ1-4; D gene ambiguous. The V and J ends lost 3 bases and 3 bases respectively, with 8 bases between them. Germline V CDR1 and CDR2: MNHEY, SMNVEV (reference sequence). The CDR3 is made up of 14 amino acids. The CDR3 spells CASSFRGANEKLFF. Written as DNA, the CDR3 is TGTGCCAGCAGTTTTCGGGGAGCTAATGAAAAACTGTTTTTT.

J is TRBJ2-1 and V is TRBV6-5, with 12 bases that match TRBD2. Germline V gene lookup returns CDR1 MNHEY and CDR2 SVGAGI. This CDR3 spans 15 amino acids. The V segment lost 9 bases and the J segment 7 bases; nucleotides outside the gene matches: 10. This CDR3 reads CASTPLAGGPNEQFF. DNA for the CDR3: TGTGCCAGTACACCACTAGCGGGAGGACCGAATGAGCAGTTCTTC.

The chain combines TRBV19 with TRBJ1-2; TRBD1 agrees at 10 bases. Germline V gene lookup returns CDR1 LNHDA and CDR2 SQIVND (reference sequence). This CDR3 has 17 amino acids. With V trimmed by 3 bases and J by 6 bases, 13 bases remained unmatched. The DNA for the CDR3 is TGTGCCAGTAGTATTCCATTAGACAGGGGGCGCACCAATGGCTACACCTTC. It yields the protein CASSIPLDRGRTNGYTF.

The chain has TRBV30 and TRBJ2-3; D remains ambiguous. The germline V gene encodes CDR1 GTSNPN and CDR2 SVGIG (reference sequence). This CDR3 region has 15 residues. Trimming removed 8 bases at V and 1 base at J, with 19 bases between. For the CDR3, the DNA is TGTGCCGGGAAGGCTCTAGAACGAGGCACAGATACGCAGTATTTT. The encoded protein is CAGKALERGTDTQYF. Looking up the rest from reference TRBV30 and TRBJ2-3 gives the full variable domain: SQTIHQWPATLVQPVGSPLSLECTVEGTSNPNLYWYRQAAGRGLQLLFYSVGIGQISSEVPQNLSASRPQDRQFILSSKKLLLSDSGFYLCAGKALERGTDTQYFGPGTRLTVL.

In this sample, this clone turned up a few times. The chain has TRBV5-1 and TRBJ1-4; 8 bases line up with TRBD1. The CDR3 has 17 residues. V dropped 2 bases and J dropped 3; count of bases not matched to a gene: 9. Germline-derived CDR1 and CDR2 are SGHRS and YFSETQ. CDR3: CASSFGQGGMANEKLFF. The CDR3 nucleotides read TGCGCCAGCAGCTTCGGACAGGGAGGGATGGCTAATGAAAAACTGTTTTTT.

The J gene is TRBJ1-6, the V gene TRBV4-1, with D possibly matching TRBD1 (5 bases). There are 18 residues in the CDR3. Germline CDR1 is MGHRA and CDR2 is YSYEKL. Trimming shortened V by 4 bases and J by 0 bases, and 16 bases separated the two germline ends. This chain's CDR3 is CASSLNGGRSSYNSPLHF. The CDR3 nucleotides read TGCGCCAGCAGCCTTAACGGGGGACGGAGCTCCTATAATTCACCCCTCCACTTT.

The chain joins TRBV4-1 to TRBJ2-3; TRBD2 is a possible D gene (5 bases). CDR1 and CDR2 from the germline V gene are MGHRA and YSYEKL. The CDR3 sequence is 15 residues long. Trimming left V 5 bases short and J 1 base short, with 13 bases between. Here the CDR3 reads CASSSGIVGTDTQYF. CDR3 DNA sequence: TGCGCCAGCAGCTCGGGGATTGTGGGCACAGATACGCAGTATTTT.

V is TRBV27 and J is TRBJ2-7; the D is unclear. Germline lookup yields CDR1 MNHEY and CDR2 SMNVEV (reference sequence). This CDR3 contains 13 residues. V gave up 2 bases and J gave up 1 base, with 6 bases separating them. The CDR3 DNA follows: TGTGCCAGCAGTTTACGCGGTTCCTACGAGCAGTACTTC. It is translated as CASSLRGSYEQYF.

The chain combines TRBV3-1 (or the pseudogene TRBV3-2) with TRBJ2-6; D possibly corresponds to TRBD1 (6 bases). V lost 2 bases to trimming and J lost 0 bases, with 11 bases between them. The germline CDR1 and CDR2 sequences are LGHDT and YNNKEL (reference sequence). The CDR3 covers 17 residues. CDR3 residues: CASSQQTGYSGANVLTF. The CDR3 region has the DNA TGTGCCAGCAGCCAACAGACAGGTTACTCTGGGGCCAACGTCCTGACTTTC.

V and J are TRBV5-1 and TRBJ2-5; 11 bases line up with TRBD2. Trimming removed 6 bases from V and 3 bases from J; junction bases left unmatched: 4. The CDR3 covers 14 residues. From germline, CDR1 is SGHRS and CDR2 YFSETQ. CDR3 nucleotide sequence: TGCGCCAGCACTTCACTAGCGGGGGAAGAGACCCAGTACTTC. It encodes CASTSLAGEETQYF.

The V call is TRBV2, the J call TRBJ1-5, with 8 bases lining up with TRBD1. The CDR3 totals 13 residues. The germline gives CDR1 SNHLY, CDR2 FYNNEI. The V gene end was trimmed by 6 bases and the J gene end by 2 bases; junction bases not matched to a gene: 0. DNA for the CDR3: TGTGCCAGCAGGACAGGGGGCAATCAGCCCCAGCATTTT. It codes for CASRTGGNQPQHF.

The J gene is TRBJ1-2, the V gene TRBV10-1, with D possibly being TRBD1 (6 bases). There are 14 residues in the CDR3. CDR1 is WNHNN and CDR2 is SYGVQD in the germline V gene (reference sequence). V dropped 8 bases and J dropped 2 bases, with 15 bases sitting between them. CDR3 nucleotides: TGCGCCAGCGCGCCGTCAGGGGTCAACTATGGCTACACCTTC. It codes for CASAPSGVNYGYTF.

The chain joins TRBV7-6 to TRBJ2-1; D may be TRBD1 (6 bases). This CDR3 region has 16 residues. Trimming left V 1 base short and J 0 bases short, with 10 bases between. The germline gives CDR1 SGHVS, CDR2 FNYEAQ. For the CDR3, the DNA is TGTGCCAGCAGCTTAGGGATCAGGGGCTCCTACAATGAGCAGTTCTTC. Protein: CASSLGIRGSYNEQFF.

V gene TRBV10-3 combines with J gene TRBJ2-3; D might be TRBD1 (6 bases). Germline-derived CDR1 and CDR2 are ENHRY and SYGVKD. The CDR3 has 15 residues. Trimming left V 5 bases short and J 2 bases short, with 14 bases between. The CDR3 bases are TGTGCCATCAGTTCTAGGAAGGGGGACACAGATACGCAGTATTTT. This translates into CAISSRKGDTDTQYF.

CDR3 protein: CASRSWTGGYEQYF. The CDR3 nucleotides are TGTGCCAGCAGGTCCTGGACAGGGGGCTACGAGCAGTACTTC. The J gene is TRBJ2-7, the V gene TRBV27, with 10 bases that match TRBD1. The V and J ends lost 6 bases and 3 bases, in that order; junction bases with no gene match: 5. Germline values: CDR1 MNHEY, CDR2 SMNVEV (reference sequence). The CDR3 has 14 residues.

The chain couples TRBV14 to TRBJ2-3; D may be TRBD2 (5 bases). Trimming removed 1 base from V and 5 bases from J, with 13 bases in between. There are 15 residues in the CDR3. Germline values: CDR1 SGHDN, CDR2 FVKESK. The CDR3 loop reads CASSQGLRVLDTQYF. The CDR3 bases are TGTGCCAGCAGCCAAGGTTTGAGGGTTTTAGATACGCAGTATTTT.

The table lists this clone with a count of one. V is TRBV12-3 or TRBV12-4 and J is TRBJ2-3, with D hard to call. The CDR3 is made up of 12 amino acids. V lost 5 bases, J lost 2 bases, and 5 bases lay in between. The chain's CDR3 is CASSPYTDTQYF. The DNA for the CDR3 is TGTGCCAGCAGTCCCTACACAGATACGCAGTATTTT.

The chain carries TRBV30 and TRBJ2-5; D possibly corresponds to TRBD1 (6 bases). The germline V gene encodes CDR1 GTSNPN and CDR2 SVGIG (reference sequence). There are 13 residues in the CDR3. The V and J ends lost 6 bases and 6 bases respectively, with 17 bases between them. This chain's CDR3 is CACYAGVEKTQYF. CDR3 DNA: TGTGCCTGTTATGCAGGGGTGGAAAAGACCCAGTACTTC.

Comments on this clone: The sample holds other DNA sequences that translate to the same CDR3. The V and J genes are TRBV7-8 and TRBJ2-3; 7 nucleotides agree with TRBD2. CDR3 length: 16 residues. With 1 base clipped from V and 2 bases from J, the junction kept 6 bases outside the gene matches. CDR1 and CDR2 (germline): SGHVS, FQNEAQ. CDR3 sequence reads: CASSLVTGRATDTQYF. CDR3 nucleotides: TGTGCCAGCAGCTTAGTAACGGGGAGGGCCACAGATACGCAGTATTTT. The complete variable domain, with remaining parts taken from reference TRBV7-8 and TRBJ2-3, reads GAGVSQSPRYKVAKRGQDVALRCDPISGHVSLFWYQQALGQGPEFLTYFQNEAQLDKSGLPSDRFFAERPEGSVSTLKIQRTQQEDSAVYLCASSLVTGRATDTQYFGPGTRLTVL.

V gene TRBV2 combines with J gene TRBJ2-1, with TRBD2 matching over 10 bases. The CDR3 spans 16 residues. V lost 5 bases to trimming and J lost 6 bases; unmatched junction nucleotides: 10. CDR1 and CDR2 from the germline V gene are SNHLY and FYNNEI. CDR3 in amino acids: CASSSTSGLVVNEQFF. CDR3 in DNA: TGTGCCAGCAGTTCGACTAGCGGGCTTGTCGTCAATGAGCAGTTCTTC.

This clone was recorded a few times. The chain joins TRBV27 to TRBJ2-7; 8 bases map to TRBD2. The CDR3 runs to 21 residues. Germline assignment: CDR1 MNHEY and CDR2 SMNVEV (reference sequence). V lost 5 bases and J lost 2; bases outside the gene matches: 26. In DNA form, the CDR3 reads TGTGCCAGCAGTCCCCGCGCCCCCGCCGGGAGGGCCCTCATGAACGCCTACGAGCAGTACTTC. Translated, it gives CASSPRAPAGRALMNAYEQYF.

The gene calls are TRBV27 and TRBJ2-2, with D uncertain. CDR1 and CDR2 (germline): MNHEY, SMNVEV (reference sequence). The CDR3 is made up of 15 amino acids. V lost 0 bases and J 4 bases, leaving 9 bases between the germline ends. Written as DNA, the CDR3 is TGTGCCAGCAGTTTATCGAGAGGAAGCACCGGGGAGCTGTTTTTT. Residues: CASSLSRGSTGELFF.

V is TRBV24-1 and J is TRBJ1-2; 7 bases are a match to TRBD1. Trimming removed 4 bases from V and 7 bases from J; junction bases left unmatched: 8. The CDR3 is 14 residues long. The germline gives CDR1 KGHDR, CDR2 SFDVKD. In nucleotides, the CDR3 is TGTGCCACCAGTGAGACAGGGTTTACGCGTGGCTACACCTTC. It yields the protein CATSETGFTRGYTF.

The chain recombines TRBV2 with TRBJ2-3; 9 positions agree with TRBD1. The CDR3 covers 15 residues. V lost 7 bases and J lost 4; bases outside the gene matches: 9. Germline V CDR1 and CDR2: SNHLY, FYNNEI. The CDR3: CASNPGQGLADTQYF. The CDR3 bases are TGTGCCAGCAACCCGGGACAGGGATTGGCAGATACGCAGTATTTT.

This chain joins TRBV14 and TRBJ1-2; no clear D gene. This CDR3 spans 13 amino acids. Germline loops: CDR1 SGHDN, CDR2 FVKESK. The V end lost 4 bases, the J end lost 7 bases, and 13 bases lay between the germline ends. The CDR3 loop reads CASSPRMEGGYTF. The CDR3 DNA reads TGTGCCAGCAGCCCTCGGATGGAGGGTGGCTACACCTTC.

This chain connects TRBV10-3 to TRBJ2-7; 8 bases fit TRBD1. In germline, CDR1 is ENHRY, CDR2 SYGVKD. The CDR3 spans 13 residues. J was trimmed by 3 bases and V by 7 bases; bases with no gene match: 5. CDR3 nucleotides: TGTGCCATCAAGACAGGGGAAGTCTACGAGCAGTACTTC. Its protein product is CAIKTGEVYEQYF.

CDR3 in DNA: TGTGCCAGTAGTATCACAGGGGTAGCGACAGATACGCAGTATTTT. Protein product: CASSITGVATDTQYF. This chain uses TRBV19 with TRBJ2-3, with TRBD1 identical over 7 bases. The CDR3 has 15 amino acids. Germline assignment: CDR1 LNHDA and CDR2 SQIVND (reference sequence). V lost 3 bases and J lost 3; bases outside the gene matches: 6.

The V call is TRBV18, the J call TRBJ1-1, with TRBD1 matching over 7 bases. CDR3 length equals 13 residues. Losses at the gene ends were 7 bases for V and 0 bases for J; bases not matched to a gene: 2. CDR1 and CDR2 (germline): KGHSH, LQKENI. This chain's CDR3 is CASWGQMNTEAFF. The CDR3 coding sequence is TGTGCCAGCTGGGGACAGATGAACACTGAAGCTTTCTTT.